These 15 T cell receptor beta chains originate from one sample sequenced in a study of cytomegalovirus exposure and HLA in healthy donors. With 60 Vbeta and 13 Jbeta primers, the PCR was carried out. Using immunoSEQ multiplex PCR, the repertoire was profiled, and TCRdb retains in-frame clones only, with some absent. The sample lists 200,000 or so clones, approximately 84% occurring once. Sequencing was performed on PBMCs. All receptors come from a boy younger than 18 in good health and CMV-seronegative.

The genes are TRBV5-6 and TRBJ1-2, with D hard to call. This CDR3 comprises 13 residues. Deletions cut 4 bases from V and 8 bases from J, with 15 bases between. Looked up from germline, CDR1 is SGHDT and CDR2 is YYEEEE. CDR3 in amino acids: CASSPLGREGYTF. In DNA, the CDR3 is TGTGCCAGCAGCCCCCTGGGAAGGGAGGGCTACACCTTC.

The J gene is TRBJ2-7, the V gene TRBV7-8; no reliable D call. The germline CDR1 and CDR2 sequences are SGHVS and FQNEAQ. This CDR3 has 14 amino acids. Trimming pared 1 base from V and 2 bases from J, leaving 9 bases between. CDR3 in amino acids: CASSLGQITYEQYF. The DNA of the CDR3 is TGTGCCAGCAGCTTAGGCCAGATTACCTACGAGCAGTACTTC.

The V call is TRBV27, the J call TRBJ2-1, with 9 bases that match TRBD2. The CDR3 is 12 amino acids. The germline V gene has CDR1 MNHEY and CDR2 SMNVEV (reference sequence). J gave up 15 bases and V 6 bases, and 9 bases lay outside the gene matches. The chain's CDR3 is CASRSAGGSLFF. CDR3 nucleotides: TGTGCCAGCAGATCCGCGGGAGGGTCCCTGTTCTTC.

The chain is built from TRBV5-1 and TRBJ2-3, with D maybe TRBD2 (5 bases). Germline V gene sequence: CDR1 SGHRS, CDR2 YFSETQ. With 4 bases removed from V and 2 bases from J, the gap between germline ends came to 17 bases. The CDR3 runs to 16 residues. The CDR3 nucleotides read TGCGCCAGCAGCCTAACTAGAAATCCGAACACAGATACGCAGTATTTT. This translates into CASSLTRNPNTDTQYF.

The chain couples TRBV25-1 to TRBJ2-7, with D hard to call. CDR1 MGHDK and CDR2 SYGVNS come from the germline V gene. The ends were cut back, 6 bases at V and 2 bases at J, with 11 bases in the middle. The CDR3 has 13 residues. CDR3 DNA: TGTGCCAGCAGCCCCCACCCGGCCTACGAGCAGTACTTC. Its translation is CASSPHPAYEQYF.

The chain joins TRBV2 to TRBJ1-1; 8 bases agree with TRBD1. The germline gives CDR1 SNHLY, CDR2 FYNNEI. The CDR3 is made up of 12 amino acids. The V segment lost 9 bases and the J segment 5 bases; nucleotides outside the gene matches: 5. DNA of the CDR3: TGTGCCAGTCCAGGGGGCCCGACTGAAGCTTTCTTT. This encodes CASPGGPTEAFF. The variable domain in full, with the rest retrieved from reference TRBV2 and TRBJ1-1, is EPEVTQTPSHQVTQMGQEVILRCVPISNHLYFYWYRQILGQKVEFLVSFYNNEISEKSEIFDDQFSVERPDGSNFTLKIRSTKLEDSAMYFCASPGGPTEAFFGQGTRLTVV.

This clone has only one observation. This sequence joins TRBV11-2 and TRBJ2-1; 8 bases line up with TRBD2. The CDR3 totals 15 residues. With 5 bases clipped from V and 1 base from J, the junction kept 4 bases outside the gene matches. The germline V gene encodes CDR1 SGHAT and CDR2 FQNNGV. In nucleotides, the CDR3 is TGTGCCAGCAGCCACGGGACTAGGTCCTACAATGAGCAGTTCTTC. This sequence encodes CASSHGTRSYNEQFF.

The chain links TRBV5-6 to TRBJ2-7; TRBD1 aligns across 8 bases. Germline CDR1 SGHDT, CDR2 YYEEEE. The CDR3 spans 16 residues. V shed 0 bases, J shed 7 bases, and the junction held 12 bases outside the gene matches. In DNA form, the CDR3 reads TGTGCCAGCAGCTTGGCTCGGACAGGGCTCTCTTTTGAGCAGTACTTC. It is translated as CASSLARTGLSFEQYF. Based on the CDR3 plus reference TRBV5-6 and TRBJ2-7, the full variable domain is DAGVTQSPTHLIKTRGQQVTLRCSPKSGHDTVSWYQQALGQGPQFIFQYYEEEERQRGNFPDRFSGHQFPNYSSELNVNALLLGDSALYLCASSLARTGLSFEQYFGPGTRLTVT.

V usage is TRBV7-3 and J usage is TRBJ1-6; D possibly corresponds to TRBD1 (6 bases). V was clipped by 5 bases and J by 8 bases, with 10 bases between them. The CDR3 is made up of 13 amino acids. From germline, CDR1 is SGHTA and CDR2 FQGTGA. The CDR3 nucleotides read TGTGCCAGCAGCATTCACAGGGATTCACCCCTCCACTTT. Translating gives CASSIHRDSPLHF.

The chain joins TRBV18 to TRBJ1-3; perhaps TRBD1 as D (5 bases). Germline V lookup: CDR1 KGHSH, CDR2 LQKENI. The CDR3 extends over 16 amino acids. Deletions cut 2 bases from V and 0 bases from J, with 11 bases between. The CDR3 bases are TGTGCCAGCTCACCAGCAGGGCCTAGCTCTGGAAACACCATATATTTT. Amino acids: CASSPAGPSSGNTIYF.

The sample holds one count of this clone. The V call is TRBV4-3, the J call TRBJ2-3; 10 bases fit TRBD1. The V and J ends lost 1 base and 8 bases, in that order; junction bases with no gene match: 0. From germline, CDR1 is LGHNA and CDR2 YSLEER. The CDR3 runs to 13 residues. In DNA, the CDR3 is TGCGCCAGCAGCCAAGGGACAGGGGGTACGCAGTATTTT. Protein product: CASSQGTGGTQYF.

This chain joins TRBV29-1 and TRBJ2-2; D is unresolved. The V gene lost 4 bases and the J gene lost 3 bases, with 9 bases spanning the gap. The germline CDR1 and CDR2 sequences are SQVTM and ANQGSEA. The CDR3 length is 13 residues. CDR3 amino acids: CSVGGLHTGELFF. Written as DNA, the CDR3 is TGCAGCGTTGGAGGATTGCACACCGGGGAGCTGTTTTTT.

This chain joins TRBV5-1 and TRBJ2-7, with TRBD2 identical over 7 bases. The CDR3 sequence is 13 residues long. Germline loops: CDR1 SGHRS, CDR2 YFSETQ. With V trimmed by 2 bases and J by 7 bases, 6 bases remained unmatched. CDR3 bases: TGCGCCAGCAGCTTAGGTTTAGCGGGTGAGCAGTACTTC. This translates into CASSLGLAGEQYF. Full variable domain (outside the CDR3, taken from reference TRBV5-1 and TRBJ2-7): KAGVTQTPRYLIKTRGQQVTLSCSPISGHRSVSWYQQTPGQGLQFLFEYFSETQRNKGNFPGRFSGRQFSNSRSEMNVSTLELGDSALYLCASSLGLAGEQYFGPGTRLTVT.

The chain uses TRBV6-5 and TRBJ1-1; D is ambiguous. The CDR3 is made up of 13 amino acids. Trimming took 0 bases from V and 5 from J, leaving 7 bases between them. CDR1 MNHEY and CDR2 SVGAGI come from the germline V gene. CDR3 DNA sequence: TGTGCCAGCAGTTACTCGAGCGAGACTGAAGCTTTCTTT. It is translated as CASSYSSETEAFF.

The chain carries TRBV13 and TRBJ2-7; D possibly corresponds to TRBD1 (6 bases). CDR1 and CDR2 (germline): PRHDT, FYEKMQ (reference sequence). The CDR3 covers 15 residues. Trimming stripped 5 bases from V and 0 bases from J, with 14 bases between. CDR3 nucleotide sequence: TGTGCCAGCAGCCCTTTATTGGACAGCTCCTACGAGCAGTACTTC. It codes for CASSPLLDSSYEQYF.